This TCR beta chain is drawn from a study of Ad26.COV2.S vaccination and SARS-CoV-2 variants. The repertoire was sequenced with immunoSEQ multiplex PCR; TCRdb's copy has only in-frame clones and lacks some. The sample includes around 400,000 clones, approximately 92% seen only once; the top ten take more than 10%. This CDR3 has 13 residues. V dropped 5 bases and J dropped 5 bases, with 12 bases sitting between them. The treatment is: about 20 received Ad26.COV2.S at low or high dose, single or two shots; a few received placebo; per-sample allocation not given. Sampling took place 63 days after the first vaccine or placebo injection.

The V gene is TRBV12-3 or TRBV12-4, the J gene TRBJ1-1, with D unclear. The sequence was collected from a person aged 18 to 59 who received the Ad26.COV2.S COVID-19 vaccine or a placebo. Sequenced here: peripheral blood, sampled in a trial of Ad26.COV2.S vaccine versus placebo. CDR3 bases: TGTGCCAGCAGTCCACACCCTCGGACTGAAGCTTTCTTT. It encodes CASSPHPRTEAFF.